This entry lists 8 T cell receptor beta chains sequenced from one sample in a study of radiation and T cells in renal cell carcinoma. TCRdb keeps only in-frame clones here, not all; method: immunoSEQ multiplex PCR. The sample holds some 120,000 clones, around 90% seen once. Time point specified: blood 2 weeks post-SBRT. Specified treatment: 15 Gy SBRT to primary tumor, nephrectomy 4 weeks later. The sample here was blood, taken from a patient whose treatment included radiotherapy and nephrectomy. All receptors come from a woman between 65 and 79 years old with renal cell carcinoma.

The J gene is TRBJ1-2, the V gene TRBV19; the D is unclear. Germline lookup yields CDR1 LNHDA and CDR2 SQIVND (reference sequence). V was cut by 3 bases and J by 5 bases, with 13 bases left in between. CDR3 length equals 14 residues. DNA of the CDR3: TGTGCCAGTAGTATGGCGGACGGATCGTATGGCTACACCTTC. Translated, it gives CASSMADGSYGYTF.

This chain connects TRBV5-4 to TRBJ1-2; a possible D gene is TRBD1 (6 bases). The V gene's germline CDR1 is SGHNT and CDR2 YYREEE (reference sequence). V was shortened by 0 bases and J by 0 bases, with 9 bases between the two germline ends. This CDR3 contains 15 residues. The CDR3 sequence: CASSLEQGANYGYTF. In nucleotides, the CDR3 is TGTGCCAGCAGCTTGGAACAGGGAGCTAACTATGGCTACACCTTC. Looking up the rest from reference TRBV5-4 and TRBJ1-2 gives the full variable domain: ETGVTQSPTHLIKTRGQQVTLRCSSQSGHNTVSWYQQALGQGPQFIFQYYREEENGRGNFPPRFSGLQFPNYSSELNVNALELDDSALYLCASSLEQGANYGYTFGSGTRLTVV.

V and J are TRBV18 and TRBJ2-3, with D possibly matching TRBD1 (5 bases). Trimming took off 2 bases at V and 5 bases at J, with 20 bases between the two ends. Germline CDR1 is KGHSH and CDR2 is LQKENI. This CDR3 has 17 amino acids. The CDR3 spells CASSPRALGAQGDTQYF. CDR3 DNA: TGTGCCAGCTCACCAAGGGCATTAGGGGCGCAGGGAGATACGCAGTATTTT.

This clone was seen just once. The chain is built from TRBV7-2 and TRBJ1-6; D is undetermined. The CDR3 loop spans 14 amino acids. Trimming pared 5 bases from V and 6 bases from J, leaving 11 bases between. The germline V gene encodes CDR1 SGHTA and CDR2 FQGNSA. The CDR3 spells CASSPNTSNSPLHF. For the CDR3, the DNA is TGTGCCAGCAGCCCGAATACATCTAATTCACCCCTCCACTTT.

This rearrangement joins TRBV4-1 to TRBJ2-7, with TRBD1 as a possible D gene (6 bases). The V gene's germline CDR1 is MGHRA and CDR2 YSYEKL. V gave up 2 bases and J gave up 0 bases, with 11 bases separating them. The CDR3 is 15 amino acids. The CDR3 coding sequence is TGCGCCAGCAGCCAATCCCCAGGGGTCTCCTACGAGCAGTACTTC. Amino acids: CASSQSPGVSYEQYF.

The chain links TRBV6-1 to TRBJ2-7, with D possibly being TRBD1 (5 bases). This CDR3 region has 13 residues. Trimming removed 3 bases from V and 5 bases from J, with 11 bases in between. CDR1 and CDR2 from the germline V gene are MNHNS and SASEGT. CDR3 in DNA: TGTGCCAGCAGTGACAGGGTAACGAACGAGCAGTACTTC. Protein product: CASSDRVTNEQYF.

This clone was counted only a few times. The gene calls are TRBV6-1 and TRBJ1-2; 7 bases align to TRBD1. The CDR3 is made up of 13 amino acids. The trim removed 9 bases at V and 4 bases at J, leaving 8 bases unmatched. CDR1 MNHNS and CDR2 SASEGT come from the germline V gene. DNA for the CDR3: TGTGCCAGTCCGGGACAGTCGAGCTATGGCTACACCTTC. Amino acid sequence: CASPGQSSYGYTF.

The chain is built from TRBV19 and TRBJ1-2; 7 positions match TRBD1. This CDR3 has 13 residues. Trimming at V came to 5 bases and at J to 6 bases, leaving 6 bases not matched to a gene. Germline CDR1 LNHDA, CDR2 SQIVND (reference sequence). For the CDR3, the DNA is TGTGCCAGTAGTCCCCGGACAGGAAATGGCTACACCTTC. Protein: CASSPRTGNGYTF.